This T cell receptor (beta chain) is drawn from a study of human T cells and chemical hapten exposure. The V end was cut by 0 bases, the J end by 7 bases, with 6 bases between. From germline, CDR1 is MNHEY and CDR2 SVGAGI. This CDR3 contains 13 residues. Single cDNA molecules in the library carried unique molecular identifiers attached during preparation. Each CDR3 protein gets one entry after TCRdb re-called the RACE reads with MiXCR. This sample has 270,000 or so distinct CDR3 sequences, with around 7% found just once. Study observations and caveats: The study found expanded TCRs formed significantly more large CDR3 similarity clusters than controls.

This clonotype was seen more than once but under ten times. The antigen is undetermined. The sample's time point: pre-sensitization, week 0. Treatment reported: therapeutic diphenylcyclopropenone sensitization with weekly scalp DPC. The sequence was obtained from a man aged 18 to 30 with alopecia areata. Some clones in this sample may be carry-over from other donors' samples. Sample: whole blood, taken in connection with sensitization to the hapten diphenylcyclopropenone (DPC). The chain is built from TRBV6-5 and TRBJ1-4, with D unclear. Here the CDR3 DNA reads TGTGCCAGCAGTTACTCGTTGAGTGAAAAACTGTTTTTT. Its translation: CASSYSLSEKLFF.